This section outlines one T cell receptor beta chain sequence together with its context. V lost 0 bases and J 3 bases, leaving 6 bases between the germline ends. This CDR3 contains 13 residues. Germline CDR1 MNHNS, CDR2 SASEGT. The data are from a study of T cells in Graves' hyperthyroidism and ophthalmopathy. The investigators amplified TCR beta CDR3 regions from RNA transcripts. First-round RT-PCR with HTBI primers amplified the TCR CDR3 region. TCRdb processed the multiplex PCR reads anew with MiXCR; each CDR3 protein has one entry. The sample has about 640,000 distinct CDR3 sequences; more than 20% are singletons.

The sequence was collected from a man aged 25-45 years with Graves' ophthalmopathy. The sequencing input was blood. This chain links TRBV6-1 with TRBJ2-7; D unclear. The CDR3 region has the DNA TGTGCCAGCAGTGAAGCGGCCAACTACGAGCAGTACTTC. Translation gives CASSEAANYEQYF.